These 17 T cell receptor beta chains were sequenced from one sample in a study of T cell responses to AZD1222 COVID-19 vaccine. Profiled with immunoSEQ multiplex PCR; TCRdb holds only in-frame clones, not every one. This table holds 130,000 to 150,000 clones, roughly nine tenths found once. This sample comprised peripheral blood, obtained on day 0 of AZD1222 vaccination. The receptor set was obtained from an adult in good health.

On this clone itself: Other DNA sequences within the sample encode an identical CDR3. The CDR3 DNA is TGCAGTGCTAGAAGGGAGACCCAGTACTTC. The encoded protein is CSARRETQYF. This chain uses TRBV20-1 with TRBJ2-5; no clear D gene. Germline V lookup: CDR1 DFQATT, CDR2 SNEGSKA (reference sequence). V gave up 2 bases and J gave up 5 bases, with 3 bases separating them. This CDR3 spans 10 amino acids.

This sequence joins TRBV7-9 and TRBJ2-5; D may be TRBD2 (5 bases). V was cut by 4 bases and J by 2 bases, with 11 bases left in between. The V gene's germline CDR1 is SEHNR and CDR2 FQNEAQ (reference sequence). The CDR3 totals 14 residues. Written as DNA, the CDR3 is TGTGCCAGCAGCTACCCGACGGGACAAGAGACCCAGTACTTC. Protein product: CASSYPTGQETQYF.

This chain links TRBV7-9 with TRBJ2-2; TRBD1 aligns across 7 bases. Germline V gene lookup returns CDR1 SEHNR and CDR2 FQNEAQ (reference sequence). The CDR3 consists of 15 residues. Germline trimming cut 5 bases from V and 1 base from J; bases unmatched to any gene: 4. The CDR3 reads CASSIRQGNTGELFF. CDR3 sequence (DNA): TGTGCCAGCAGCATAAGACAGGGGAACACCGGGGAGCTGTTTTTT.

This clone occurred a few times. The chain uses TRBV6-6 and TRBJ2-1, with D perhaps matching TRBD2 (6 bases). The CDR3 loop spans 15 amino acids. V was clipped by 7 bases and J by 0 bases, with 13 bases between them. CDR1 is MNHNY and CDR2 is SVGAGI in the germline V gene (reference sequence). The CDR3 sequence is CASKNSGISYNEQFF. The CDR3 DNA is TGTGCCAGCAAAAATAGCGGAATCTCCTACAATGAGCAGTTCTTC.

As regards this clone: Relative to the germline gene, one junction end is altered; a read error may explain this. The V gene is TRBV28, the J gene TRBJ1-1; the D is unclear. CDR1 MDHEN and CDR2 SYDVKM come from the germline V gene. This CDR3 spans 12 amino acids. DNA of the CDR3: TGTGCCAGCACTGACGCCCTTATGAAGCTGGGGTTT. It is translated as CASTDALMKLGF. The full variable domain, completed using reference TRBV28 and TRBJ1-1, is DVKVTQSSRYLVKRTGEKVFLECVQDMDHENMFWYRQDPGLGLRLIYFSYDVKMKEKGDIPEGYSVSREKKERFSLILESASTNQTSMYLCASTDALMKLGFGQGTRLTVV.

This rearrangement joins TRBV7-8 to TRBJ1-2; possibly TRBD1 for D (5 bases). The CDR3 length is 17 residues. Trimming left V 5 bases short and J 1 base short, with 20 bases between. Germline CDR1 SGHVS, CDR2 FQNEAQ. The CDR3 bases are TGTGCCAGCAGCCCTAGGGAGCCAGGGAGATATAACTATGGCTACACCTTC. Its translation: CASSPREPGRYNYGYTF.

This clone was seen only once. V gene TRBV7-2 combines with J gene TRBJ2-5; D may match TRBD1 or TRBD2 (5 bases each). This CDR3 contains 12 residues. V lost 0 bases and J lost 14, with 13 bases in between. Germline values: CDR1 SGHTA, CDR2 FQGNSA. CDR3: CASSLAVGDPYF. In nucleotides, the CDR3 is TGTGCCAGCAGCTTAGCAGTGGGGGATCCATACTTC.

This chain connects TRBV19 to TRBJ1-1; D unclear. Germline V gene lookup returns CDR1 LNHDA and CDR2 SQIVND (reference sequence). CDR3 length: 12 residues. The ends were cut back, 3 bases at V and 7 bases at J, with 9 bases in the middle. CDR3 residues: CASSIGGIEAFF. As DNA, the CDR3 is TGTGCCAGTAGTATCGGAGGGATTGAAGCTTTCTTT.

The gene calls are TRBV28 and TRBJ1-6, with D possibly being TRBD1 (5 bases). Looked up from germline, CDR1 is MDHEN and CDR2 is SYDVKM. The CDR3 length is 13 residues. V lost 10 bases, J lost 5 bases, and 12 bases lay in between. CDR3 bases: TGTGCCACCATAGACAGTAATAATTCACCCCTCCACTTT. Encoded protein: CATIDSNNSPLHF.

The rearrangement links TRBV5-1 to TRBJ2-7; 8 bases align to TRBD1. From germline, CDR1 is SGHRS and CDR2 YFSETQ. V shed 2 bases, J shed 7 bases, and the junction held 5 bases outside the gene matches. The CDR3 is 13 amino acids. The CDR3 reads CASSFPTGEEQYF. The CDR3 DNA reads TGCGCCAGCAGCTTCCCGACAGGGGAGGAGCAGTACTTC.

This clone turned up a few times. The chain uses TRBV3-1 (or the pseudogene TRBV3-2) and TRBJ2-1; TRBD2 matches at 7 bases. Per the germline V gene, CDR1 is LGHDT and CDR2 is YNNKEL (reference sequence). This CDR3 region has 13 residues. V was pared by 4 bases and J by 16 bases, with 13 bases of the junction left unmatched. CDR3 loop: CASSPDSGLGSFF. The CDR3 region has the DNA TGTGCCAGCAGCCCGGATAGCGGGTTGGGCTCATTCTTC.

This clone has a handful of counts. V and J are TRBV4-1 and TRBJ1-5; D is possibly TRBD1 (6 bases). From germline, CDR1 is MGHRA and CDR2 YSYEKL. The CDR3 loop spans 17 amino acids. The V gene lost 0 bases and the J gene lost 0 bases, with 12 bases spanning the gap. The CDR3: CASSQDGQITSNQPQHF. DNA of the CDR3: TGCGCCAGCAGCCAAGACGGACAGATAACTAGCAATCAGCCCCAGCATTTT.

CDR3 in amino acids: CASSSDGSSYNEQFF. For the CDR3, the DNA is TGCGCCAGCAGCTCCGACGGGAGCTCCTACAATGAGCAGTTCTTC. The genes are TRBV5-1 and TRBJ2-1, with D possibly matching TRBD2 (6 bases). Between the trimmed V and J ends, which lost 3 bases and 0 bases, there was a span of 10 bases. Germline loops: CDR1 SGHRS, CDR2 YFSETQ. CDR3 length: 15 residues.

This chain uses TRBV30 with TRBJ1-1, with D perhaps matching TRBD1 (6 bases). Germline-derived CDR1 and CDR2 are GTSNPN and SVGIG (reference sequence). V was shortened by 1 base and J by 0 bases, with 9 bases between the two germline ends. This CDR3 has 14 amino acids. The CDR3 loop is CAWSGGTLNTEAFF. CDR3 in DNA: TGTGCCTGGAGTGGAGGGACATTGAACACTGAAGCTTTCTTT.

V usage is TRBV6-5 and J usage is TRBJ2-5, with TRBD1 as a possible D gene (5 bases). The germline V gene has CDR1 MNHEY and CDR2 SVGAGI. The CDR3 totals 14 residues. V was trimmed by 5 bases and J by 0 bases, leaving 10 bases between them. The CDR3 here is CASSPDSYQETQYF. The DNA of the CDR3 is TGTGCCAGCAGTCCCGACAGCTACCAAGAGACCCAGTACTTC.

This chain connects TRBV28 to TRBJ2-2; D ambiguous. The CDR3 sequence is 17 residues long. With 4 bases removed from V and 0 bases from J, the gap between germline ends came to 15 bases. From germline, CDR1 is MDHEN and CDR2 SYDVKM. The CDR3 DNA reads TGTGCCAGCAGTTCGCCGGGCCTCAACGCGAACACCGGGGAGCTGTTTTTT. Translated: CASSSPGLNANTGELFF.

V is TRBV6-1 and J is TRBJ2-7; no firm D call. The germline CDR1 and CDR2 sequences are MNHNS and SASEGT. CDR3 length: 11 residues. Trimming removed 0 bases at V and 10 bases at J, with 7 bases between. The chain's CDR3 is CASSEAHPQYF. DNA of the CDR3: TGTGCCAGCAGTGAAGCCCACCCCCAGTACTTC.